Given below is one T cell receptor beta chain in context. This clonotype was detected many times. Its target antigen remains unknown. Base qualities are not provided; no much larger clone lies one nucleotide away. This sample was included in a study of response to subunit inactivated influenza vaccine (dated by TCRdb to the late 2010s). Context from the whole study: The study used deep quantitative T cell receptor repertoire profiling to track responses to a trivalent subunit inactivated influenza vaccine.

The library was prepared using RT-PCR. TCRdb shows the sequencer as Illumina HiSeq 2500. TCRdb reprocessing: public reads trimmed at Q25 with fastp, clones called with MiXCR, in-frame beta chains kept. Rows are combined by CDR3 protein, so each entry shows the most common genes and DNA. For this sample the table gives approximately 250,000 distinct CDR3 sequences, of which 12% were detected only once. The ten top clones hold more than 7% of the sample. What the authors observed across the whole study: It was suggested by the authors that each seasonal influenza vaccination may recruit only a limited number of new T cells.

The germline V gene gives CDR1 as SGHRS and CDR2 as YFSETQ. The germline ends are 15 bases apart after V is trimmed by 5 bases and J by 9 bases. The CDR3, cysteine through phenylalanine, is 14 amino acids long. Just CDR3 DNA is preserved here, 42 bases in frame from base 1. Recombination connected TRBV5-1 to TRBJ1-6; perhaps TRBD1 is the D gene, with 5 bases matching. This TCR came from a middle-aged man who received an inactivated influenza vaccine. Donor details come from another sample of the same person, matched by shared clones. Source: non-naive T cells sorted from PBMCs, taken 14 days before vaccination. The meaning of the sample's cell subset or site label: memory T cell fraction. Here is the DNA: TGCGCCAGCAGGGGGGAAGGTCGTGGTTCACCCCTCCACTTT. It codes for CASRGEGRGSPLHF. With the rest looked up from the reference TRBV5-1 and TRBJ1-6 genes rather than sequenced, the full variable domain is KAGVTQTPRYLIKTRGQQVTLSCSPISGHRSVSWYQQTPGQGLQFLFEYFSETQRNKGNFPGRFSGRQFSNSRSEMNVSTLELGDSALYLCASRGEGRGSPLHFGNGTRLTVT.